The source of this T cell receptor (beta chain) is a study of cytomegalovirus exposure and HLA in healthy donors. Study overall: In a later analysis, the roughly 120 validation repertoires were reported to have used the same platform as the 600 to 800 first-cohort repertoires. Study-wide results and caveats: Rare sequences made up most TCRs, while some public TCRs were found in many donors. It was about 180 TCR beta chains that were listed as cytomegalovirus-associated.

The CDR3 length is 14 residues. The V gene end was trimmed by 4 bases and the J gene end by 3 bases; junction bases not matched to a gene: 5. Germline-derived CDR1 and CDR2 are SGHDN and FVKESK. Of note for this clone: Its antigen is not known.

Profiled with immunoSEQ multiplex PCR; TCRdb holds only in-frame clones, not every one. The sample yields some 270,000 clones, 70% to 90% seen once. This receptor was taken from a woman between 18 and 29 years old in good health and CMV-seronegative. Sequenced input: PBMCs. This chain joins TRBV14 and TRBJ2-7; 8 bases map to TRBD1. CDR3 residues: CASSPGQGLYEQYF. The CDR3 bases are TGTGCCAGCAGCCCCGGACAGGGCCTCTACGAGCAGTACTTC.